This TCR beta chain was identified in a study of blood T cell repertoires in COVID-19. Assay used: immunoSEQ multiplex PCR; TCRdb lists only in-frame clones, some missing. The sample lists 250,000 to 350,000 clones; more than 90% were seen once. The CDR3 is 13 residues long. Trimming stripped 2 bases from V and 3 bases from J, with 5 bases between. CDR1 is MNHEY, CDR2 SVGEGT, per germline. Cohorts were assigned according to the clinical history that participants reported. This clonotype originated in a young woman who had recovered from COVID-19. The specimen was PBMCs or T cells enriched from blood (not recorded which). The chain is built from TRBV6-2 or TRBV6-3 and TRBJ2-1; D unclear. The CDR3 DNA reads as TGTGCCAGCAGTTACACCTACTACAATGAGCAGTTCTTC. It is translated as CASSYTYYNEQFF.